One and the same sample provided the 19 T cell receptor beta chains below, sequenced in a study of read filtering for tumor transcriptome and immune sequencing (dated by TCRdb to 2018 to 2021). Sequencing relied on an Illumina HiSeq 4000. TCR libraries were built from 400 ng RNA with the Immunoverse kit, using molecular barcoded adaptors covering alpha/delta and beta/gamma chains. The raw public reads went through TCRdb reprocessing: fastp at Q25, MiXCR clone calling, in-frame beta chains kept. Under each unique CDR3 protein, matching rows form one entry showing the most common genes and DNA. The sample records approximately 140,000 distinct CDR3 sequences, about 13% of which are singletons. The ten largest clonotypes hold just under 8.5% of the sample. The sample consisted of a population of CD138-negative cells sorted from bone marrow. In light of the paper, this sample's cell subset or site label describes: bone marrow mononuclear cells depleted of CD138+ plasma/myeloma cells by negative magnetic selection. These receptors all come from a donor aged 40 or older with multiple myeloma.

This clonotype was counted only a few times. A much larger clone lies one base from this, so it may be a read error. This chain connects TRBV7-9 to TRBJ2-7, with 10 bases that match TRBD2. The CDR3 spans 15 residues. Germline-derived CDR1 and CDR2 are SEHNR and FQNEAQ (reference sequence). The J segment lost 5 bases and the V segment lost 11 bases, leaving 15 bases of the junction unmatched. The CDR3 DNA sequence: TGTGCCTGCCGACCGCCGGCTAGCGGGAGTGACGAGCAGTACTTC. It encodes CACRPPASGSDEQYF.

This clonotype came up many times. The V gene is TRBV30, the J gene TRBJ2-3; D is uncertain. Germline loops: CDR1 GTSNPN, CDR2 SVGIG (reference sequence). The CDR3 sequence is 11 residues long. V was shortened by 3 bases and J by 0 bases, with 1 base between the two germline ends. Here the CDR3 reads CAWRSTDTQYF. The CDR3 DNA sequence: TGTGCCTGGAGGAGCACAGATACGCAGTATTTT.

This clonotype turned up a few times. CDR3 nucleotides: TGTGCCAGCAGCTTAGGAGATTCTGGCCACTTCTACGAGCAGTACTTC. Residues: CASSLGDSGHFYEQYF. The gene calls are TRBV7-9 and TRBJ2-7; D remains unclear. The CDR3 contains 16 residues. The germline CDR1 and CDR2 sequences are SEHNR and FQNEAQ (reference sequence). Trimming took off 1 base at V and 3 bases at J, with 16 bases between the two ends. The full variable domain, rest sourced from reference TRBV7-9 and TRBJ2-7, is DTGVSQNPRHKITKRGQNVTFRCDPISEHNRLYWYRQTLGQGPEFLTYFQNEAQLEKSRLLSDRFSAERPKGSFSTLEIQRTEQGDSAMYLCASSLGDSGHFYEQYFGPGTRLTVT.

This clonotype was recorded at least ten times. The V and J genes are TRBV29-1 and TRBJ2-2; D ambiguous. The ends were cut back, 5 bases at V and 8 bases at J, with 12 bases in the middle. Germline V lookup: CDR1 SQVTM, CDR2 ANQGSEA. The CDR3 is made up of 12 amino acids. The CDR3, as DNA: TGCAGCGTTAGACCTCACGGGGGGGAGCTGTTTTTT. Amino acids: CSVRPHGGELFF.

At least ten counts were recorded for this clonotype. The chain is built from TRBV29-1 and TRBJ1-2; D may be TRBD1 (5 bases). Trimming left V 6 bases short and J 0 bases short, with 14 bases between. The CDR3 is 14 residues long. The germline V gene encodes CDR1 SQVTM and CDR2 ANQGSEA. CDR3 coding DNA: TGCAGCGTCAAACAGGATGCCTCTAACTATGGCTACACCTTC. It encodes CSVKQDASNYGYTF.

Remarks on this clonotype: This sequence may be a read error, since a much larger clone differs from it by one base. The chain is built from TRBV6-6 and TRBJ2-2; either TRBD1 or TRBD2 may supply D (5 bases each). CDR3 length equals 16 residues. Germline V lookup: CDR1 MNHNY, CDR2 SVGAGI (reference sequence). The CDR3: CASSHSRAGFAGELFF. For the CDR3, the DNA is TGTGCCAGCAGTCACTCGAGGGCAGGGTTCGCCGGGGAGCTGTTTTTT.

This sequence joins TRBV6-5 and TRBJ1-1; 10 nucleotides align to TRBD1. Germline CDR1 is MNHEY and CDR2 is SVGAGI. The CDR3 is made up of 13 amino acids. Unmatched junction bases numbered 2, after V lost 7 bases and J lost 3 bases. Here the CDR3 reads CASKGQGYTEAFF. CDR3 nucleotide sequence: TGTGCCAGCAAGGGACAGGGGTACACTGAAGCTTTCTTT.

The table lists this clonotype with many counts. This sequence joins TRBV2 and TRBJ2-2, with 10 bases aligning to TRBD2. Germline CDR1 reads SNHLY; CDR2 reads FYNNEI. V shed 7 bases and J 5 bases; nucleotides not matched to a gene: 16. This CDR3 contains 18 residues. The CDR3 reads CASTHGGAGGMDTGELFF. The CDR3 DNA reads TGTGCCAGCACGCATGGGGGAGCGGGAGGGATGGATACCGGGGAGCTGTTTTTT.

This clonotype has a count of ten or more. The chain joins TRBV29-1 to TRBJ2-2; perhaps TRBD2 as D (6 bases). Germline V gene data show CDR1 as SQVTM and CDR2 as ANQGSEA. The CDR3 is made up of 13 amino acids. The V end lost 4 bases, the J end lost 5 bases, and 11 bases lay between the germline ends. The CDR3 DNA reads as TGCAGCGTTGGCAGGGCGGGGACCGGGGAGCTGTTTTTT. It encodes CSVGRAGTGELFF.

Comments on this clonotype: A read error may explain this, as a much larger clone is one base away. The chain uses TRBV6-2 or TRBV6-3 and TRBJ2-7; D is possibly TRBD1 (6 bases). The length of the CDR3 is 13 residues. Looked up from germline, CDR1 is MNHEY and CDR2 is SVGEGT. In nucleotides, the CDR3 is TGTGCCACCTACCGGGACATTTCTTACGGGCAGTACTTC. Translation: CATYRDISYGQYF.

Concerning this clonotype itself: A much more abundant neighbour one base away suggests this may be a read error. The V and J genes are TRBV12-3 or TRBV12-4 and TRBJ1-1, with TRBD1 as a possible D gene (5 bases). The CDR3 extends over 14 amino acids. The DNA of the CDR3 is TGTGCCAGCAGCCCCCAGGGCGAGAACACTGAAGCTCTCTTT. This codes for CASSPQGENTEALF.

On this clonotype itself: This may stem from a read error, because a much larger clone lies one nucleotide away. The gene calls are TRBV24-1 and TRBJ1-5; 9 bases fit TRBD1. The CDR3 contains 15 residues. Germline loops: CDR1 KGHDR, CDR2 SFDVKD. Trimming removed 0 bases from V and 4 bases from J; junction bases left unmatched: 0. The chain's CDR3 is CATSDLDRGNQPQHF. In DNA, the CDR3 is TGTGCCACCAGTGATTTGGACAGGGGGAATCAGCCCCAGCATTTT.

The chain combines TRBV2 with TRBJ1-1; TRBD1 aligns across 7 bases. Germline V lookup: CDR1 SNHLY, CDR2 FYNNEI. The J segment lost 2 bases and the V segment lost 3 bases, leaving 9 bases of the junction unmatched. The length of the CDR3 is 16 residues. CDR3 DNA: TGTGCCAGCAGTGAGCCGGTCGACAGGGATAACACTGAAGCTTTCTTT. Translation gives CASSEPVDRDNTEAFF. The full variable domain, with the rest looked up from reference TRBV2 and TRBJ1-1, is EPEVTQTPSHQVTQMGQEVILRCVPISNHLYFYWYRQILGQKVEFLVSFYNNEISEKSEIFDDQFSVERPDGSNFTLKIRSTKLEDSAMYFCASSEPVDRDNTEAFFGQGTRLTVV.

The CDR3 DNA reads TGTGCCAGCAGCGCCCCCAGGGGGCGAACAGATACGCAGTATTTT. As protein: CASSAPRGRTDTQYF. The chain couples TRBV6-1 to TRBJ2-3; TRBD1 agrees at 8 bases. The V segment lost 6 bases and the J segment 3 bases; nucleotides outside the gene matches: 8. The CDR3 length is 15 residues. Germline-derived CDR1 and CDR2 are MNHNS and SASEGT.

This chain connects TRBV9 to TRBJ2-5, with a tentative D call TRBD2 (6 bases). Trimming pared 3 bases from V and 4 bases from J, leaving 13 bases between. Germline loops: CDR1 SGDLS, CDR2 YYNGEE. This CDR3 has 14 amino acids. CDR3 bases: TGTGCCAGCAGCGCGCCCGGGGGACCAGAGACCCAGTACTTC. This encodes CASSAPGGPETQYF.

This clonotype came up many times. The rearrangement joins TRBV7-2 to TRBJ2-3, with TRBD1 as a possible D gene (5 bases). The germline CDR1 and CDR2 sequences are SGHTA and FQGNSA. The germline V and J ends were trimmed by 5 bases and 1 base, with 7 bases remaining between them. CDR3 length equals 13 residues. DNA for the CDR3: TGTGCCAGCAGCAAAGGGGGCACAGATACGCAGTATTTT. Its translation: CASSKGGTDTQYF.

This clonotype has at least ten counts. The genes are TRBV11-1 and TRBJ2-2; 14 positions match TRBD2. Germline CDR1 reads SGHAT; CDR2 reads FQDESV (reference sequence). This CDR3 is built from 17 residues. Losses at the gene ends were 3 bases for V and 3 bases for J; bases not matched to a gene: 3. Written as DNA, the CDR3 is TGTGCCAGCAGCTTGGGGGGACTAGCGGGAGACACCGGGGAGCTGTTTTTT. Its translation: CASSLGGLAGDTGELFF.

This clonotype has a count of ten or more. CDR3 sequence reads: CSVPLGTASDEQYF. In DNA form, the CDR3 reads TGCAGCGTTCCTCTTGGGACAGCGAGCGACGAGCAGTACTTC. The chain uses TRBV29-1 and TRBJ2-7; 7 bases are shared with TRBD1. The CDR3 loop spans 14 amino acids. CDR1 is SQVTM and CDR2 is ANQGSEA in the germline V gene. With V trimmed by 5 bases and J by 5 bases, 12 bases remained unmatched.

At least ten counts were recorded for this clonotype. CDR3 sequence (DNA): TGTGCCAGCAGCTTTAGGTGGTGGGGAAATGATAGGGATGAGCAGTTCTTC. Its protein is CASSFRWWGNDRDEQFF. This chain links TRBV11-2 with TRBJ2-1; no clear D. The CDR3 sequence is 17 residues long. The germline V gene has CDR1 SGHAT and CDR2 FQNNGV. The V gene lost 3 bases and the J gene lost 8 bases, with 23 bases spanning the gap.